This T cell receptor (beta chain) was captured in a study of cytomegalovirus exposure and HLA in healthy donors. Study-wide background: Among the 400 or so donors who were genotyped, approximately 83% fell in the genetic ancestry cluster that is associated with self-reported Caucasian donors.

Germline CDR1 is SGHNT and CDR2 is YYREEE (reference sequence). With 4 bases clipped from V and 0 bases from J, the junction kept 6 bases outside the gene matches. The CDR3 loop spans 15 amino acids. Of note for this clone: No antigen is known for it.

Study conclusions and caveats: Cytomegalovirus association was assigned to 150 to 200 TCR beta chains.

A multiplex PCR was run with 60 Vbeta primers and 13 Jbeta primers. As handled by the study authors: In a later analysis, the count reached 75 million to 90 million unique TCR beta chains, with around 10 million shared. Produced via immunoSEQ multiplex PCR; TCRdb's table is partial and in-frame only. From that table come the V and J calls and clone size; the DNA was used to work out D and trimming. The sample yields around 200,000 clones, around three quarters seen once. The chain uses TRBV5-4 and TRBJ2-7; 8 bases fit TRBD2. The TCR comes from a woman under 30 in good health and CMV-seronegative. The sample taken for sequencing was PBMCs. CDR3 residues: CASSPVAGRSYEQYF. The CDR3, as DNA: TGTGCCAGCAGCCCCGTAGCGGGACGCTCCTACGAGCAGTACTTC.